What follows describes a single TCR beta chain. This record belongs to a study of blood T cell repertoires in COVID-19. The repertoire was sequenced with immunoSEQ multiplex PCR; TCRdb's copy has only in-frame clones and lacks some. The table has 150,000 to 200,000 clones, around 90% seen once; the top ten hold 25% to 30%. Germline V gene sequence: CDR1 SGHTS, CDR2 YDEGEE. This CDR3 region has 14 residues. J lost 5 bases, V lost 2 bases, and 6 bases had no gene match. The origin of this receptor is a man aged 55 to 69 with acute or convalescent COVID-19. J is TRBJ2-5 and V is TRBV5-8; 7 bases match TRBD2. Sample: peripheral blood. In nucleotides, the CDR3 is TGTGCCAGCAGCTTCCCTTCGGGAGGCGAGACCCAGTACTTC. Its protein product is CASSFPSGGETQYF.